Here is one T cell receptor beta chain with its context. The CDR3 has 19 amino acids. Germline V gene sequence: CDR1 SGHTA, CDR2 FQGTGA. V trimming: 3 bases; J trimming: 0 bases; junction bases outside the gene matches: 11. The entry originates in a study of shared clonotypes between healthy human individuals. Across the whole study: With ages of 18 to 49, the donors were a couple of women and a few men.

All donors qualified as healthy HIV-negative adults and had experienced no recent acute infections or vaccinations. Using immunoSEQ multiplex PCR, the repertoire was profiled, and TCRdb retains in-frame clones only, with some absent. The table shows approximately 2.3 million clones, with approximately 95% occurring only once. The rearrangement uses TRBV7-3 and TRBJ2-1; 10 bases line up with TRBD2. Sample: naive CD4+ T cells from PBMCs. Sample subset: CD45RA+ positively selected. This clonotype was obtained from a man in his late teens or twenties in good health. Some clones in this sample may be carry-over from other donors' samples. CDR3 amino acids: CASSLSGTSAFSSYNEQFF. As DNA, the CDR3 is TGTGCCAGCAGCTTGTCCGGGACTAGCGCCTTCTCCTCCTACAATGAGCAGTTCTTC.